These T cell receptor beta chains were read from a single sample in a study of blood T cell repertoires in COVID-19. Only in-frame clones appear in the TCRdb table, and some are missing; sequencing was by immunoSEQ multiplex PCR. The data hold 180,000 or so clones, with 80% to 85% observed a single time. Material: peripheral blood. These receptors were taken from a human donor with acute or convalescent COVID-19. The donor label of this sample is uncertain. Both conserved end residues are part of each CDR3. The order of the fields is V gene, J gene, clone size, CDR3 protein. A row's size may be missing; if present it is once, few, many or a size class.

V gene: TRBV21-1
J gene: TRBJ1-1
clone size: NA
CDR3 protein: CASSKRRLNTEAFF

V gene: TRBV5-1
J gene: TRBJ1-1
clone size: once
CDR3 protein: CASSALQGTEAFF

V gene: TRBV21-1
J gene: TRBJ1-1
clone size: few
CDR3 protein: CASSKALRRGLGTEAFF

V gene: TRBV6-2/TRBV6-3
J gene: TRBJ2-5
clone size: NA
CDR3 protein: CASSYSSIRGQETQYF

V gene: TRBV7-9
J gene: TRBJ2-2
clone size: NA
CDR3 protein: CASSQGGNGGSGELFF

V gene: TRBV11-2
J gene: TRBJ1-5
clone size: NA
CDR3 protein: CASSRTGSDQPQHF

V gene: TRBV6-4
J gene: TRBJ2-3
clone size: NA
CDR3 protein: CASSPGGLVARQYF

V gene: TRBV9
J gene: TRBJ2-7
clone size: NA
CDR3 protein: CASSLGLAGYEQYF

V gene: TRBV19
J gene: TRBJ2-7
clone size: NA
CDR3 protein: CASSTGLDTYEQYF

V gene: TRBV2
J gene: TRBJ2-5
clone size: NA
CDR3 protein: CASNSGGAEETQYF

V gene: TRBV2
J gene: TRBJ2-1
clone size: NA
CDR3 protein: CASSSGTSGVNEQFF

V gene: TRBV6-2/TRBV6-3
J gene: TRBJ2-1
clone size: NA
CDR3 protein: CASGPGLAVRIF

V gene: TRBV30
J gene: TRBJ1-2
clone size: NA
CDR3 protein: CAWSVRSEYGYTF

V gene: TRBV7-3
J gene: TRBJ1-1
clone size: once
CDR3 protein: CASSPYNRRNTEAFF

V gene: TRBV18
J gene: TRBJ2-7
clone size: NA
CDR3 protein: CASSRQAGGKGYEQYF

V gene: TRBV13
J gene: TRBJ1-1
clone size: NA
CDR3 protein: CASSLEKGGTEAFF

V gene: TRBV7-2
J gene: TRBJ2-1
clone size: NA
CDR3 protein: CASSLGAAENEQFF

V gene: TRBV30
J gene: TRBJ1-1
clone size: NA
CDR3 protein: CAWSYREYGEAFF

V gene: TRBV7-8
J gene: TRBJ2-7
clone size: many
CDR3 protein: CASSLDGLASYEQYF

V gene: TRBV15
J gene: TRBJ2-3
clone size: NA
CDR3 protein: CATSGLTHTDTQYF

V gene: TRBV19
J gene: TRBJ1-2
clone size: NA
CDR3 protein: CASSISTGGTNYGYTF

V gene: TRBV6-5
J gene: TRBJ2-7
clone size: NA
CDR3 protein: CASRRRGLYEQYF

V gene: TRBV28
J gene: TRBJ1-2
clone size: NA
CDR3 protein: CASSGDKGVVYGYTF

V gene: TRBV19
J gene: TRBJ1-1
clone size: NA
CDR3 protein: CASTGPYVAGGLNTEAFF

V gene: TRBV19
J gene: TRBJ1-2
clone size: NA
CDR3 protein: CASIIKPDSNYGYTF

V gene: TRBV6-5
J gene: TRBJ1-2
clone size: NA
CDR3 protein: CASSYVAGYGYTF

V gene: TRBV7-3
J gene: TRBJ2-2
clone size: NA
CDR3 protein: CASSKGLTGELFF

V gene: TRBV11-1
J gene: TRBJ1-1
clone size: NA
CDR3 protein: CASSLAGPWFNTEAFF

V gene: TRBV30
J gene: TRBJ2-1
clone size: NA
CDR3 protein: CAWSSRRIYNEQFF

V gene: TRBV6-5
J gene: TRBJ2-7
clone size: NA
CDR3 protein: CASTFSGGYEQYF

V gene: TRBV19
J gene: TRBJ2-1
clone size: NA
CDR3 protein: CASSIGRTAGSNNEQFF

V gene: TRBV5-4
J gene: TRBJ1-2
clone size: NA
CDR3 protein: CATKRGGNYGYTF

V gene: TRBV6-5
J gene: TRBJ2-1
clone size: NA
CDR3 protein: CASSPGTSRHNEQFF

V gene: TRBV4-2
J gene: TRBJ2-3
clone size: NA
CDR3 protein: CASSQEVLVADMGDTQYF

V gene: TRBV5-1
J gene: TRBJ2-7
clone size: once
CDR3 protein: CASSLGGGAVHEQYF

V gene: TRBV5-1
J gene: TRBJ2-1
clone size: NA
CDR3 protein: CASRDRGARSSYNEQFF

V gene: TRBV29-1
J gene: TRBJ1-1
clone size: NA
CDR3 protein: CSVNRVANTEAFF

V gene: TRBV5-1
J gene: TRBJ2-7
clone size: NA
CDR3 protein: CASSRGQGAKMGRGEQYF

V gene: TRBV5-4
J gene: TRBJ2-1
clone size: NA
CDR3 protein: CASSLASGDNEQFF

V gene: TRBV5-6
J gene: TRBJ2-2
clone size: once
CDR3 protein: CASSSVGNRGTGELFF

V gene: TRBV25-1
J gene: TRBJ2-5
clone size: NA
CDR3 protein: CASSEYGSGGEETQYF

V gene: TRBV6-6
J gene: TRBJ2-2
clone size: NA
CDR3 protein: CASTKQGAKGELFF

V gene: TRBV3-1/TRBV3-2
J gene: TRBJ2-3
clone size: NA
CDR3 protein: CASRAQGVTDTQYF

V gene: TRBV7-6
J gene: TRBJ2-7
clone size: NA
CDR3 protein: CASSLAGQGLHEQYF

V gene: TRBV19
J gene: TRBJ1-5
clone size: NA
CDR3 protein: CASRQGEQPQHF

V gene: TRBV5-1
J gene: TRBJ1-1
clone size: NA
CDR3 protein: CASRRQEMNTEAFF

V gene: TRBV5-1
J gene: TRBJ2-5
clone size: NA
CDR3 protein: CASSSTSGGPQETQYF

V gene: TRBV28
J gene: TRBJ1-1
clone size: NA
CDR3 protein: CASSSRDSLMNTEAFF

V gene: TRBV18
J gene: TRBJ1-3
clone size: NA
CDR3 protein: CASSPQSSGNTIYF